The clone carrying this T cell receptor (beta chain) was observed a single time. The antigen is undetermined. CDR1 and CDR2 from the germline V gene are SQVTM and ANQGSEA. The CDR3 is 13 amino acids. With 7 bases removed from V and 4 bases from J, the gap between germline ends came to 14 bases. Primers included in the PCR were 60 Vbeta and 13 Jbeta primers. Assay used: immunoSEQ multiplex PCR; TCRdb lists only in-frame clones, some missing. The data contain 160,000 or so clones, about 72% of them singletons. This record comes from a study of cytomegalovirus exposure and HLA in healthy donors. Study-level information: The roughly 120 million unique TCR beta sequences, from roughly 170 million T cells, were found by an earlier analysis.

Study-wide results and limits: Most TCR sequences showed up rarely, but some public TCRs showed up in many donors. The authors judged a highly shared variant cluster likely a sequencing artifact. The authors reported that TCR beta sequences could predict HLA-A and HLA-B alleles. These predictions were accurate for most subjects in the first cohort.

The V call is TRBV29-1, the J call TRBJ1-3, with no clear D. The sample taken for sequencing was PBMCs. This clonotype was obtained from a man in his forties or fifties in good health and CMV-seropositive. The CDR3 DNA follows: TGCAGCGGGTTCGAGGTAGGAGGAAACACCATATATTTT. This sequence encodes CSGFEVGGNTIYF.